This T cell receptor (beta chain) was sequenced for a study of blood T cell repertoires in COVID-19. Study-level background: Acute and convalescent COVID-19 specimens originated in the United States, Italy and Spain. PBMCs, B-cell-depleted T cells, or T cells were the source of the cDNA or gDNA that made up the material.

Authors' methods: Amplification with reference gene primers provided the estimates of nucleated cell counts. Data came from immunoSEQ multiplex PCR; TCRdb stores just in-frame clones and leaves some out. Clone size and V and J calls were adopted from that table, with D and trimming inferred from the DNA. The sample shows about 230,000 clones, 86% of them seen only once. Seattle-derived patients entered the study during active infection and were followed longitudinally. V lost 5 bases to trimming and J lost 2 bases, with 9 bases between them. This CDR3 has 14 residues. Germline V lookup: CDR1 SGHVS, CDR2 FQNEAQ.

What was sequenced was peripheral blood. V and J are TRBV7-8 and TRBJ2-2, with D uncertain. This TCR derives from a man in his forties or fifties with COVID-19, enrolled during active disease. Here the CDR3 DNA reads TGTGCCAGCAGCGAACACAGCAACACCGGGGAGCTGTTTTTT. This gives the protein CASSEHSNTGELFF.